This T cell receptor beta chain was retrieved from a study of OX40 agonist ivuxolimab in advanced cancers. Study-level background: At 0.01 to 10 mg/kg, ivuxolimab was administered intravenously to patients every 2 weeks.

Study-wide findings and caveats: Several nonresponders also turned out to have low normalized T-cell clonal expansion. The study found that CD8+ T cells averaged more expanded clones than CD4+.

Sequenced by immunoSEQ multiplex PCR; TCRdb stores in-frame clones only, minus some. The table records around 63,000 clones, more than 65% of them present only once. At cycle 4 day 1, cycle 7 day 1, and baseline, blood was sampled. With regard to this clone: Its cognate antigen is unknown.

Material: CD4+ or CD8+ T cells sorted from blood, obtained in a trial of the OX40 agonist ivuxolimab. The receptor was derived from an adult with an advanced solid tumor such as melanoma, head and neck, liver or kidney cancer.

The CDR3 region is CASSLGGGVLYNEQFF. The CDR3 DNA reads as TGTGCCAGCAGCTTAGGGGGCGGGGTACTCTACAATGAGCAGTTCTTC. The chain recombines TRBV7-2 with TRBJ2-1; D may be TRBD2 (6 bases). This CDR3 comprises 16 residues. In germline, CDR1 is SGHTA, CDR2 FQGNSA. V was clipped by 1 base and J by 3 bases, with 13 bases between them. The whole variable domain, remainder taken from reference TRBV7-2 and TRBJ2-1, is GAGVSQSPSNKVTEKGKDVELRCDPISGHTALYWYRQSLGQGLEFLIYFQGNSAPDKSGLPSDRFSAERTGGSVSTLTIQRTQQEDSAVYLCASSLGGGVLYNEQFFGPGTRLTVL.